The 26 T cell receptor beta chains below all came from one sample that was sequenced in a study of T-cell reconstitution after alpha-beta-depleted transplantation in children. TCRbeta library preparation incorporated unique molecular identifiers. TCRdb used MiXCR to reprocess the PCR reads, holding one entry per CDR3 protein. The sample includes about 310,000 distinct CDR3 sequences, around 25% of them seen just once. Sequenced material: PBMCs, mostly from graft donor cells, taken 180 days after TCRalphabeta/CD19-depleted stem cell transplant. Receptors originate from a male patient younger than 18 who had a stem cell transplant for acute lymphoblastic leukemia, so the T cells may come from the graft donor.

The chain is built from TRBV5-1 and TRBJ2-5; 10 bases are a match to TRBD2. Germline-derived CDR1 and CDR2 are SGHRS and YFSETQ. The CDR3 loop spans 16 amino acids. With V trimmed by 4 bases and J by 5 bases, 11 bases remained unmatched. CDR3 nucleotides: TGCGCCAGCAGCAAGCTAGCGGGAGTTAATGGGGAGACCCAGTACTTC. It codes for CASSKLAGVNGETQYF.

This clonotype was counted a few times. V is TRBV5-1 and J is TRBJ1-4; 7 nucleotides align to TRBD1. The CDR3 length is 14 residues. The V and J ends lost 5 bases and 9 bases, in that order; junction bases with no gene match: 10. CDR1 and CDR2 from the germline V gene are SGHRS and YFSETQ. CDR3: CASRGDREGQKLFF. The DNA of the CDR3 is TGCGCCAGCAGGGGAGACAGGGAAGGTCAAAAACTGTTTTTT.

The DNA of the CDR3 is TGTGCCAGCAGTTGGGGTAGCGGGAGGGCCGGGGATGAGCAGTTCTTC. This sequence encodes CASSWGSGRAGDEQFF. The chain employs TRBV6-5 and TRBJ2-1; 11 bases are a match to TRBD2. This CDR3 is built from 16 residues. Trimming at V came to 4 bases and at J to 8 bases, leaving 10 bases not matched to a gene. Per germline, CDR1 MNHEY and CDR2 SVGAGI.

The CDR3 spells CASSVAPTVRREQFF. CDR3 sequence (DNA): TGTGCCAGCAGCGTAGCTCCGACAGTCCGAAGGGAGCAGTTCTTC. The chain couples TRBV9 to TRBJ2-1; TRBD1 might be the D (5 bases). The CDR3 contains 15 residues. CDR1 and CDR2 (germline): SGDLS, YYNGEE. The V and J ends lost 0 bases and 10 bases respectively, with 17 bases between them. The full variable domain, with the rest looked up from reference TRBV9 and TRBJ2-1, is DSGVTQTPKHLITATGQRVTLRCSPRSGDLSVYWYQQSLDQGLQFLIQYYNGEERAKGNILERFSAQQFPDLHSELNLSSLELGDSALYFCASSVAPTVRREQFFGPGTRLTVL.

The CDR3 DNA sequence: TGCAGCGTTGAAACGTCAAAGACTAGCAGGATTAGCACAGATACGCAGTATTTT. This gives the protein CSVETSKTSRISTDTQYF. The V call is TRBV29-1, the J call TRBJ2-3, with 7 bases that match TRBD2. V gave up 2 bases and J gave up 0 bases; unmatched junction bases: 14. The CDR3 runs to 18 residues. The germline V gene has CDR1 SQVTM and CDR2 ANQGSEA.

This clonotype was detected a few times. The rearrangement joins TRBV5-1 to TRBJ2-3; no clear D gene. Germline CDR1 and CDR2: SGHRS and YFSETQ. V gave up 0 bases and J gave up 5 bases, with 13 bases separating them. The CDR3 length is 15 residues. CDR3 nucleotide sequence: TGCGCCAGCAGCTTGGAGGACGGTCGTATAGATACGCAGTATTTT. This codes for CASSLEDGRIDTQYF.

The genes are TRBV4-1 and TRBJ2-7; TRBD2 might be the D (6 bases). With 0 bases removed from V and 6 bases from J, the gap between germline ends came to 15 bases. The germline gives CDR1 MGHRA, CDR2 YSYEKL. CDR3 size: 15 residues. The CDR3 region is CASSQEGTPMGEQYF. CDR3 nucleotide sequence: TGCGCCAGCAGCCAAGAAGGGACTCCCATGGGCGAGCAGTACTTC.

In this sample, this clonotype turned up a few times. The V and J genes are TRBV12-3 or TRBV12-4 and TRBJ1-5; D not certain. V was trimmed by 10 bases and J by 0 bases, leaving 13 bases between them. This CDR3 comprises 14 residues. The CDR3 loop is CATTRTHSNQPQHF. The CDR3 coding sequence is TGTGCCACCACACGGACTCATAGCAATCAGCCCCAGCATTTT.

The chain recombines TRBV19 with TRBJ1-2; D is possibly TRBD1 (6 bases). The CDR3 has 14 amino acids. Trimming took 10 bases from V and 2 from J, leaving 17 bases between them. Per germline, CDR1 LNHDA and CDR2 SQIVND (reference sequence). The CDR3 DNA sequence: TGTGCCACCACCAGGGGAACCGCGAACTATGGCTACACCTTC. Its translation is CATTRGTANYGYTF.

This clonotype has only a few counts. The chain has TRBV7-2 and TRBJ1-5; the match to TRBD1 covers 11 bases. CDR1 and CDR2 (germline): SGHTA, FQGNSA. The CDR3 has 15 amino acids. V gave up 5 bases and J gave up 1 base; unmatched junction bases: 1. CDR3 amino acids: CASSRTGGSNQPQHF. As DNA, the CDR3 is TGTGCCAGCAGCCGGACAGGGGGCAGCAATCAGCCCCAGCATTTT.

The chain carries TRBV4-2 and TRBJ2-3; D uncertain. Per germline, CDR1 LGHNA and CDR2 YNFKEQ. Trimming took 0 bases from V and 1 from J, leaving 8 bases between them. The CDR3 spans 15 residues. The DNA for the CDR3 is TGTGCCAGCAGCCAAGAAACCGGCGGCACAGATACGCAGTATTTT. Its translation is CASSQETGGTDTQYF.

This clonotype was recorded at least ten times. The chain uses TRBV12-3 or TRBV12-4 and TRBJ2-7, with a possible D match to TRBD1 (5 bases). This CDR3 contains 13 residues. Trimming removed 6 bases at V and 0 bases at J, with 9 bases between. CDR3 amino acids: CASRPQGSYEQYF. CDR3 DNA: TGTGCCAGCAGGCCCCAGGGCTCCTACGAGCAGTACTTC.

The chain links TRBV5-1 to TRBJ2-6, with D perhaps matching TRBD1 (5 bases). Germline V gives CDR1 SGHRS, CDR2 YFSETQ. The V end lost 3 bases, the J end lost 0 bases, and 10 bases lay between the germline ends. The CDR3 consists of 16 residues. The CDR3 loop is CASSSTERSGANVLTF. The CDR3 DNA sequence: TGCGCCAGCAGCTCGACAGAGCGCTCTGGGGCCAACGTCCTGACTTTC.

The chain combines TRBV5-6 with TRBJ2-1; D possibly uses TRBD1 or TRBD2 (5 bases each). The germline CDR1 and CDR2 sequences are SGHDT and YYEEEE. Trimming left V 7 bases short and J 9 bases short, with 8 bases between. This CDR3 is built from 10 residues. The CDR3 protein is CASSGTEQFF. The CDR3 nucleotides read TGTGCCAGCTCCGGGACTGAGCAGTTCTTC.

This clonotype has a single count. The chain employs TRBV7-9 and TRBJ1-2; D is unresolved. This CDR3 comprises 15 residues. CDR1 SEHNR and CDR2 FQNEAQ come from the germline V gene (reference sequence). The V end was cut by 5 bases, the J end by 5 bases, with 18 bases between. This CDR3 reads CASSPQRSDGYGYTF. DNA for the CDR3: TGTGCCAGCAGCCCCCAGAGAAGTGATGGTTATGGCTACACCTTC.

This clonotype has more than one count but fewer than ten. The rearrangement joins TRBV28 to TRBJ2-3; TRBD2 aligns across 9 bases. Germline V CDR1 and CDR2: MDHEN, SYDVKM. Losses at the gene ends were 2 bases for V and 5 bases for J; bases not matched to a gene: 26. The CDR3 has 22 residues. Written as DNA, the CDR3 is TGTGCCAGCAGTTTAGGAAGAAGGGGATGGCGGGAGGGCCGATTGTGGATAGATACGCAGTATTTT. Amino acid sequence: CASSLGRRGWREGRLWIDTQYF. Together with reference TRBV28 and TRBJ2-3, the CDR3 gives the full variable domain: DVKVTQSSRYLVKRTGEKVFLECVQDMDHENMFWYRQDPGLGLRLIYFSYDVKMKEKGDIPEGYSVSREKKERFSLILESASTNQTSMYLCASSLGRRGWREGRLWIDTQYFGPGTRLTVL.

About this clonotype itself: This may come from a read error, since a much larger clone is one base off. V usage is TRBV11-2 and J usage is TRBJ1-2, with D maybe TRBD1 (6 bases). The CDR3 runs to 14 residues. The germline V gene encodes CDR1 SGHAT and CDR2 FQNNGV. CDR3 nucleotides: TGTGCCAGCAGCCCCTGGACGGGGGGCAATGGCTACCCCTTC. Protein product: CASSPWTGGNGYPF.

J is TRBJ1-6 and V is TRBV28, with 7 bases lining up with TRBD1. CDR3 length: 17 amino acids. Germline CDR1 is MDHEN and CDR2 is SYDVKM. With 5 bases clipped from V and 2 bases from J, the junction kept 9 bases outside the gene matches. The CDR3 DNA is TGTGCCAGCAGTGTAGACAGGGCTAAGGCCTATAATTCACCCCTCCACTTT. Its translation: CASSVDRAKAYNSPLHF.

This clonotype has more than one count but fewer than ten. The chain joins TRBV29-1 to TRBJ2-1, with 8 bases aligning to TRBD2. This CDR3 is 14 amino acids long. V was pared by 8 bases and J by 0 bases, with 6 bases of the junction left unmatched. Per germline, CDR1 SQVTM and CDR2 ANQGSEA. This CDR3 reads CSFVAGHSYNEQFF. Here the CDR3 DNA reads TGCAGCTTCGTAGCGGGACACTCCTACAATGAGCAGTTCTTC.

In nucleotides, the CDR3 is TGTGCCAGCAGCTTAGTGTTCCCCGCAACTAATGAAAAACTGTTTTTT. It codes for CASSLVFPATNEKLFF. This rearrangement joins TRBV7-2 to TRBJ1-4; D is uncertain. Germline loops: CDR1 SGHTA, CDR2 FQGNSA. CDR3 length: 16 residues. The V gene lost 1 base and the J gene lost 0 bases, with 9 bases spanning the gap.

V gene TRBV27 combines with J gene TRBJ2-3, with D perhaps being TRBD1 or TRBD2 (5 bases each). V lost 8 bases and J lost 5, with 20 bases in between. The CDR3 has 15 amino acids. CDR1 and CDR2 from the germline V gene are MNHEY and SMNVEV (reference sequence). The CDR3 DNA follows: TGTGCCAGCTGCTACTTCGCCGGGGCTGGAGATACGCAGTATTTT. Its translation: CASCYFAGAGDTQYF.

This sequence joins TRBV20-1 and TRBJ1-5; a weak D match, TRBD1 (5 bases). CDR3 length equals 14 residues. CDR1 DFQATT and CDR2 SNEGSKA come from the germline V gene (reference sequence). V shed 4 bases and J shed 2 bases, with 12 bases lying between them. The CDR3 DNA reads TGCAGTGCTAAGGGGTCGGTGGGCAATCAGCCCCAGCATTTT. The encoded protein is CSAKGSVGNQPQHF.

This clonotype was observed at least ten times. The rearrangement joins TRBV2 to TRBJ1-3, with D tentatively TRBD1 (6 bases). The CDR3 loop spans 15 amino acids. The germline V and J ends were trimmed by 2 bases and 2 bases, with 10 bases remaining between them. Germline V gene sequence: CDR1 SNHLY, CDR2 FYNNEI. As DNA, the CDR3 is TGTGCCAGCAGTGAAATGGGGGCGCCTGGAAACACCATATATTTT. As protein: CASSEMGAPGNTIYF.

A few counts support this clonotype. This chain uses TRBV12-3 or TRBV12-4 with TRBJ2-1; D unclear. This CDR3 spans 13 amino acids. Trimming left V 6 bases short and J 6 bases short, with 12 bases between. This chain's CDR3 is CASRPYPGNEQFF. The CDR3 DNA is TGTGCCAGCAGACCTTATCCGGGCAATGAGCAGTTCTTC.

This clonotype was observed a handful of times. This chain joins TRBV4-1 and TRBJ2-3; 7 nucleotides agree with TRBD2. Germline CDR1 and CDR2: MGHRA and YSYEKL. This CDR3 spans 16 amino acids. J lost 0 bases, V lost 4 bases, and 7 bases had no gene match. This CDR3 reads CASSPGLLPSTDTQYF. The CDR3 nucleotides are TGCGCCAGCAGCCCGGGACTACTTCCTAGCACAGATACGCAGTATTTT.

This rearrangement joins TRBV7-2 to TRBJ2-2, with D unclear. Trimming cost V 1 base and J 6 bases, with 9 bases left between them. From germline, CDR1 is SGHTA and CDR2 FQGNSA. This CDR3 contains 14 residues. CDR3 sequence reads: CASSLGVNAGELFF. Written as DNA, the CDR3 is TGTGCCAGCAGCTTAGGGGTCAACGCCGGGGAGCTGTTTTTT.